Presented here are 7 T cell receptor beta chains from one specimen sequenced in a study of HIV-infected patients and healthy controls. TCRdb ran MiXCR on the 5' RACE reads and lists one entry per CDR3 protein. The table shows about 64,000 distinct CDR3 sequences, with roughly 19% occurring only once. Sequencing was carried out using CD4+ T cells from blood. The receptors come from a human donor in good health.

This rearrangement joins TRBV30 to TRBJ1-1, with a possible D match to TRBD1 (6 bases). Trimming removed 3 bases at V and 9 bases at J, with 20 bases between. Germline lookup yields CDR1 GTSNPN and CDR2 SVGIG (reference sequence). CDR3 size: 14 residues. The CDR3, as DNA: TGTGCCTGGAGCCGGGACACCAGTACCCCACAAGCTTTCTTT. It codes for CAWSRDTSTPQAFF.

Only a few counts were recorded for this clonotype. V and J are TRBV11-2 and TRBJ1-5, with 7 bases matching TRBD1. This CDR3 has 18 amino acids. The junction had 18 bases not matched to a gene; V was cut back by 4 bases and J by 6 bases. CDR1 SGHAT and CDR2 FQNNGV come from the germline V gene. CDR3: CASSSYRPLDRSCQPQHF. CDR3 DNA sequence: TGTGCCAGCAGCTCTTACAGACCGCTGGACAGGTCCTGTCAGCCCCAGCATTTT.

The sample holds many counts of this clonotype. CDR3 sequence (DNA): TGTGCCACCAGCAGAGATCTGGATAGGGTCGTTCAGCCCCAGCATTTT. This sequence encodes CATSRDLDRVVQPQHF. The J gene is TRBJ1-5, the V gene TRBV15; D is uncertain. V lost 0 bases to trimming and J lost 6 bases, with 15 bases between them. The V gene's germline CDR1 is LNHNV and CDR2 YYDKDF (reference sequence). The CDR3 has 16 amino acids.

This clonotype turned up a few times. Compared with germline, one end of the junction differs, possibly owing to a read error. This chain uses TRBV20-1 with TRBJ2-2; 8 bases agree with TRBD1. The CDR3 is made up of 14 amino acids. Germline CDR1 and CDR2: DFQATT and SNEGSKA (reference sequence). The CDR3 region is CSTRYRGATGELFF. In DNA, the CDR3 is TGCAGTACTAGATACAGGGGGGCCACCGGGGAGCTGTTTTTT.

The chain links TRBV4-3 to TRBJ1-2; TRBD1 aligns across 7 bases. From germline, CDR1 is LGHNA and CDR2 YSLEER. The CDR3 spans 13 residues. V lost 4 bases and J lost 4; bases outside the gene matches: 3. The CDR3 DNA is TGCGCCAGCAGCCGAAACAGGGGCTATGGCTACACCTTC. It yields the protein CASSRNRGYGYTF.

In the case of this clonotype: This could be a read error, since a much larger clone is one nucleotide away. This chain uses TRBV7-6 with TRBJ1-5; tentatively, D is TRBD1 (5 bases). The V gene's germline CDR1 is SGHVS and CDR2 FNYEAQ. The length of the CDR3 is 17 residues. The chain's CDR3 is CDSSPGEGQYRNQPQHF. The CDR3 DNA reads as TGTGACAGCAGCCCGGGGGAGGGCCAATATCGCAATCAGCCCCAGCATTTT.

Ten or more counts support this clonotype. This rearrangement joins TRBV4-3 to TRBJ2-7, with D tentatively TRBD2 (6 bases). The CDR3 runs to 13 residues. Trimming removed 4 bases at V and 3 bases at J, with 10 bases between. Germline V lookup: CDR1 LGHNA, CDR2 YSLEER. Here the CDR3 DNA reads TGCGCCAGCAGCCCGGGGACTTACTACGAGCAGTACTTC. Translation gives CASSPGTYYEQYF.